This entry lists 9 T cell receptor beta chains sequenced from one sample in a study of cytomegalovirus exposure and HLA in healthy donors. It was with 60 Vbeta and 13 Jbeta primers that the PCR ran. TCRdb keeps only in-frame clones here, not all; method: immunoSEQ multiplex PCR. The table records 60,000 to 95,000 clones, 65% to 90% of them present only once. The sequenced material came from PBMCs. The receptor set was obtained from a man between 65 and 85 years old in good health and CMV-seropositive.

Concerning this clone: The same CDR3 can be traced to other DNA sequences in this sample. The chain is built from TRBV6-5 and TRBJ1-1, with TRBD1 as a possible D gene (6 bases). CDR3 length equals 15 residues. Between the trimmed V and J ends, which lost 2 bases and 0 bases, there was a span of 10 bases. CDR1 and CDR2 (germline): MNHEY, SVGAGI. The CDR3 sequence is CASSYNGDMNTEAFF. The DNA for the CDR3 is TGTGCCAGCAGTTACAATGGGGACATGAACACTGAAGCTTTCTTT.

J is TRBJ1-2 and V is TRBV9, with 11 bases lining up with TRBD1. Germline lookup yields CDR1 SGDLS and CDR2 YYNGEE. The junction had 6 bases not matched to a gene; V was cut back by 3 bases and J by 8 bases. The CDR3 spans 14 residues. CDR3 loop: CASSARDRGGGYTF. CDR3 DNA sequence: TGTGCCAGCAGCGCCCGGGACAGGGGGGGCGGCTACACCTTC.

V and J are TRBV6-1 and TRBJ1-1; 9 bases line up with TRBD1. CDR1 MNHNS and CDR2 SASEGT come from the germline V gene. The CDR3 has 14 amino acids. V shed 2 bases, J shed 7 bases, and the junction held 5 bases outside the gene matches. CDR3 nucleotide sequence: TGTGCCAGCAGTGAAAAACAGGGGGCGAGTGAAGCTTTCTTT. It specifies CASSEKQGASEAFF.

V usage is TRBV6-1 and J usage is TRBJ2-7, with a tentative D call TRBD1 (6 bases). The germline V gene encodes CDR1 MNHNS and CDR2 SASEGT. The CDR3 sequence is 13 residues long. V dropped 2 bases and J dropped 5 bases, with 10 bases sitting between them. The CDR3 reads CASSETGRDEQYF. The CDR3 coding sequence is TGTGCCAGCAGTGAAACAGGGCGGGACGAGCAGTACTTC.

This chain uses TRBV29-1 with TRBJ1-1; no reliable D call. V was trimmed by 7 bases and J by 3 bases, leaving 15 bases between them. The germline V gene has CDR1 SQVTM and CDR2 ANQGSEA. This CDR3 comprises 13 residues. The CDR3 nucleotides are TGCAGCGCACTCCGGCAGGTCGACACTGAAGCTTTCTTT. It translates to CSALRQVDTEAFF.

This CDR3 is CASSIDSGETQYF. CDR3 bases: TGTGCCAGTAGTATAGATTCAGGGGAGACCCAGTACTTC. The chain couples TRBV19 to TRBJ2-5; tentative D call: TRBD1 (5 bases). The germline V and J ends were trimmed by 0 bases and 5 bases, with 7 bases remaining between them. The germline V gene encodes CDR1 LNHDA and CDR2 SQIVND (reference sequence). The CDR3 extends over 13 amino acids.

This chain joins TRBV5-1 and TRBJ2-5; D possibly corresponds to TRBD1 (5 bases). CDR1 and CDR2 from the germline V gene are SGHRS and YFSETQ. The length of the CDR3 is 13 residues. V was clipped by 0 bases and J by 4 bases, with 7 bases between them. The CDR3 is CASSLARGETQYF. Here the CDR3 DNA reads TGCGCCAGCAGCTTGGCTAGGGGAGAGACCCAGTACTTC.

V usage is TRBV30 and J usage is TRBJ2-4, with 12 nucleotides matching TRBD2. Germline trimming cut 1 base from V and 14 bases from J; bases unmatched to any gene: 6. The CDR3 is 13 residues long. Germline loops: CDR1 GTSNPN, CDR2 SVGIG (reference sequence). The CDR3 nucleotides are TGTGCCTGGAGTGCTCTAGCGGGGGGGTATAAGTACTTC. Amino acid sequence: CAWSALAGGYKYF. The whole variable domain, filled in from reference TRBV30 and TRBJ2-4, reads SQTIHQWPATLVQPVGSPLSLECTVEGTSNPNLYWYRQAAGRGLQLLFYSVGIGQISSEVPQNLSASRPQDRQFILSSKKLLLSDSGFYLCAWSALAGGYKYFGAGTRLSVL.

The V call is TRBV6-5, the J call TRBJ2-5; 7 bases map to TRBD2. Germline CDR1 and CDR2: MNHEY and SVGAGI. This CDR3 comprises 15 residues. J was trimmed by 3 bases and V by 0 bases; bases with no gene match: 4. CDR3 residues: CASSYSTSREETQYF. Written as DNA, the CDR3 is TGTGCCAGCAGTTACTCGACTAGCAGGGAAGAGACCCAGTACTTC.